The 8 T cell receptor beta chains below all came from one sample that was sequenced in a study of T cell responses to AZD1222 COVID-19 vaccine. Sequencing used immunoSEQ multiplex PCR; TCRdb keeps in-frame clones, though not all of them. In the table there are 15,000 to 17,000 clones, less than 90% of which are singletons. This material consisted of peripheral blood, taken 28 days after the second AZD1222 dose. Every receptor here comes from an adult who received the AZD1222 COVID-19 vaccine.

The chain is built from TRBV18 and TRBJ2-1; D assignment may be TRBD1 or TRBD2 (5 bases each). V lost 2 bases, J lost 4 bases, and 9 bases lay in between. The CDR3 is 14 amino acids. CDR1 KGHSH and CDR2 LQKENI come from the germline V gene. This chain's CDR3 is CASSPVGVYNEQFF. The CDR3 nucleotides are TGTGCCAGCTCACCAGTGGGGGTTTACAATGAGCAGTTCTTC.

V usage is TRBV27 and J usage is TRBJ1-1; D perhaps matches TRBD1 (5 bases). This CDR3 comprises 15 residues. Germline assignment: CDR1 MNHEY and CDR2 SMNVEV (reference sequence). Trimming removed 0 bases from V and 4 bases from J, with 12 bases in between. The CDR3 nucleotides read TGTGCCAGCAGTTTATCTGGGGGATCGGGCACTGAAGCTTTCTTT. The encoded protein is CASSLSGGSGTEAFF.

The CDR3 coding sequence is TGTGCCAGCAGTTTTGGGGGCGGCTACGAGCAGTACTTC. This codes for CASSFGGGYEQYF. The rearrangement uses TRBV6-2 or TRBV6-3 and TRBJ2-7, with D possibly being TRBD1 (6 bases). This CDR3 has 13 amino acids. CDR1 and CDR2 (germline): MNHEY, SVGEGT. The V end lost 4 bases, the J end lost 3 bases, and 10 bases lay between the germline ends.

This chain joins TRBV5-4 and TRBJ2-3; 8 nucleotides align to TRBD2. Losses at the gene ends were 8 bases for V and 2 bases for J; bases not matched to a gene: 4. The CDR3 totals 13 residues. Germline V gene lookup returns CDR1 SGHNT and CDR2 YYREEE (reference sequence). CDR3 in amino acids: CARSGGPTDTQYF. The CDR3 nucleotides are TGTGCCAGATCGGGGGGGCCCACAGATACGCAGTATTTT.

The chain uses TRBV9 and TRBJ2-1; D gene uncertain. The germline gives CDR1 SGDLS, CDR2 YYNGEE. V lost 3 bases, J lost 10 bases, and 8 bases lay in between. The CDR3 sequence is 11 residues long. In DNA form, the CDR3 reads TGTGCCAGCAGCGGAGTTGGCGAGCAGTTCTTC. The encoded protein is CASSGVGEQFF.

The sample holds one count of this clone. This sequence joins TRBV19 and TRBJ1-2; 10 bases map to TRBD1. CDR1 LNHDA and CDR2 SQIVND come from the germline V gene (reference sequence). J lost 2 bases, V lost 2 bases, and 8 bases had no gene match. The CDR3 runs to 17 residues. CDR3 DNA: TGTGCCAGTAGTATAACGAGACAGGGGGCGCAGAACTATGGCTACACCTTC. Translated, it gives CASSITRQGAQNYGYTF. Full variable domain (rest looked up from reference TRBV19 and TRBJ1-2): DGGITQSPKYLFRKEGQNVTLSCEQNLNHDAMYWYRQDPGQGLRLIYYSQIVNDFQKGDIAEGYSVSREKKESFPLTVTSAQKNPTAFYLCASSITRQGAQNYGYTFGSGTRLTVV.

The J gene is TRBJ2-7, the V gene TRBV23-1; 8 bases agree with TRBD2. TRBV23-1 is classed as an ORF, of uncertain function. The CDR3 sequence is 15 residues long. J lost 12 bases, V lost 5 bases, and 18 bases had no gene match. In nucleotides, the CDR3 is TGCGCCAGCAGTTCCTTGGAGCGGGAGCCCGCCCTAGGGTACTTC. Translated, it gives CASSSLEREPALGYF.

This clone is a singleton in its sample. V gene TRBV28 combines with J gene TRBJ1-3; D is undetermined. The V and J ends lost 1 base and 3 bases respectively, with 13 bases between them. The CDR3 is made up of 16 amino acids. Looked up from germline, CDR1 is MDHEN and CDR2 is SYDVKM. The CDR3 nucleotides are TGTGCCAGCAGTTTATTTGGCTTCACCCTTGGAAACACCATATATTTT. Protein: CASSLFGFTLGNTIYF. Using reference TRBV28 and TRBJ1-3 for the parts outside the CDR3, the full variable domain is DVKVTQSSRYLVKRTGEKVFLECVQDMDHENMFWYRQDPGLGLRLIYFSYDVKMKEKGDIPEGYSVSREKKERFSLILESASTNQTSMYLCASSLFGFTLGNTIYFGEGSWLTVV.